This TCR beta chain was sequenced in a study of post-analysis software for immune sequencing data (dated by TCRdb to about 2015). In terms of the full investigation: Disease courses on record covered relapsing-remitting, secondary progressive and progressive-relapsing multiple sclerosis, though some patients had no subtype annotation. A subset of samples was prepared in parallel using single-end sample barcoding, then pooled and co-amplified after Illumina adapter ligation. The patient repertoires were set against around ten previously published healthy control repertoires from donors whose ages ranged from roughly 6 to 25 years.

On the study overall, not on this receptor specifically: When samples were clustered directly using the F measure, samples prepared in the same batch co-clustered strongly, which prompted a batch-effect correction. The multiple sclerosis patient group was slightly younger than the control group. Multiple sclerosis patients had significantly lower normalized Chao1 diversity than controls, a result that suggests substantial peripheral T-cell clonal expansion. Roughly 5 TRBV segments, including TRBV5-6, TRBV5-1 and TRBV20-1, were significantly more frequent in patients than controls.

Notes on this clonotype: Its antigen is still unknown. Per-base quality was not reported, and no clone a single base away is much larger than it.

The CDR3 starts with the cysteine, ends with the phenylalanine, and has 12 residues. CDR3 DNA only is kept here, 36 bases in frame from base 1. CDR1 and CDR2 are drawn from the germline V gene: SNHLY, FYNNEI. The trim is 11 bases for V and 4 bases for J, with a gap of 14 bases between the germline ends. The library was prepared using PCR. TCRdb records Illumina HiSeq 2500 as the sequencer. To reduce PCR and sequencing biases, unique molecular identifiers were incorporated into the TCR beta cDNA libraries. Some 500,000 cDNA molecules were obtained for every 1 to 10 million input T cells, so each molecule roughly corresponded to one T cell. The patient libraries were prepared and sequenced using the same protocol as the earlier healthy control dataset. Samples belonging to the same batch were prepared together, multiplexed and sequenced on a shared HiSeq lane. For the original study's pipeline: MIGEC was used to process the raw barcoded reads, and molecular identifier groups with only a single read were discarded before consensus assembly and CDR3 extraction. VDJtools was used for post-analysis of the clonotype tables, and diversity was normalized by down-sampling every dataset to the size of the smallest sample. Repertoire overlap clustering matched CDR3 amino acid but not nucleotide sequences to correct batch-related cross-sample contamination. Using fastp at Q25 and MiXCR, TCRdb reprocessed the public reads and kept productive beta chains. Rows are unified per CDR3 protein, each entry keeping the most common DNA and genes. TCRdb's processing, not the authors', yielded these V and J calls. The sample contains 150,000 or so distinct CDR3 sequences, roughly 35% of them found a single time. In total, the top ten clones hold roughly 28% of the sample.

This specimen's time point label, per the study, means: second blood draw from one MS patient after hematopoietic stem cell transplantation. To demonstrate the VDJtools post-analysis software, TCR beta repertoires were profiled from the peripheral blood of about 14 young patients with multiple sclerosis. Multiple sclerosis patients were children and adolescents aged roughly 6 to 17 years. The clonotype comes from a girl aged 10-17 years with multiple sclerosis. Donor details come from another sample of the same person, matched by shared clones. The sample consisted of blood, taken after autologous hematopoietic stem cell transplantation. The rearranged chain carries TRBV2 and TRBJ1-2; matching of 5 bases hints at TRBD1 as the D gene. The encoded CDR3 is CASIGGGYGYTF. In nucleotides, the sequence is TGTGCCTCCATCGGGGGTGGCTATGGCTACACCTTC.